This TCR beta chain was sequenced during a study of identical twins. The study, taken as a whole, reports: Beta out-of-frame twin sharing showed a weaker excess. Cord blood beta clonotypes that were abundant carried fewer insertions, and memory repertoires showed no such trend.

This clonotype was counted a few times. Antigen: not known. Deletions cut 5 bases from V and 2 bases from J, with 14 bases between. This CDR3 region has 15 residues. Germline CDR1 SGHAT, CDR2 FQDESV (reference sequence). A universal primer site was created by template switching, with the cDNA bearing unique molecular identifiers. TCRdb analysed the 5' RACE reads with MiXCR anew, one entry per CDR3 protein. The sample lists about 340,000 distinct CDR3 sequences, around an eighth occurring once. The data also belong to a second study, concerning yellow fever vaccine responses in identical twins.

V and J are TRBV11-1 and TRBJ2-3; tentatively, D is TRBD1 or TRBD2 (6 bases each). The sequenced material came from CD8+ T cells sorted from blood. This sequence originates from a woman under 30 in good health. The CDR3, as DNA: TGTGCCAGCAGCCGGACAGCGGGTTCCACAGATACGCAGTATTTT. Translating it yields CASSRTAGSTDTQYF.